This entry features one T cell receptor (beta chain) sequence. Using immunoSEQ multiplex PCR, the repertoire was profiled, and TCRdb retains in-frame clones only, with some absent. Here the sample spans about 260,000 clones, almost 85% being singletons. The record originates from a study of blood T cell repertoires in COVID-19. Study-level background: T cells, B-cell-depleted T cells, or PBMCs provided the cDNA or gDNA that served as material.

Per germline, CDR1 MGHRA and CDR2 YSYEKL. The CDR3 contains 14 residues. Deletions cut 3 bases from V and 4 bases from J, with 13 bases between. The sequencing input was peripheral blood. The source is a woman aged 80 or over with acute or convalescent COVID-19. The V call is TRBV4-1, the J call TRBJ2-7; possibly TRBD1 for D (6 bases). In DNA, the CDR3 is TGCGCCAGCAGCCAGGAAGACAGGCAGTACGAGCAGTACTTC. This sequence encodes CASSQEDRQYEQYF.